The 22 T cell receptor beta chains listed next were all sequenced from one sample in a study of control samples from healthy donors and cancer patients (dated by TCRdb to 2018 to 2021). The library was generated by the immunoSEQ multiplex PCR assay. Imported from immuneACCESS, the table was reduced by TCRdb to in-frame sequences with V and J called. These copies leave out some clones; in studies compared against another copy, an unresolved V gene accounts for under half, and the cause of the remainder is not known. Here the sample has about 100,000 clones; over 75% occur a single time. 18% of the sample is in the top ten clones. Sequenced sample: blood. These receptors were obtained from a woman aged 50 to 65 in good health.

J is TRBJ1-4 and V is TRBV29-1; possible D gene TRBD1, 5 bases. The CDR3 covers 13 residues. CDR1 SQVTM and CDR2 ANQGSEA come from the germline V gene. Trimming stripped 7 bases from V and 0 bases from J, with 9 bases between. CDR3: CSARGSTNEKLFF. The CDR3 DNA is TGCAGCGCCCGGGGCTCAACTAATGAAAAACTGTTTTTT.

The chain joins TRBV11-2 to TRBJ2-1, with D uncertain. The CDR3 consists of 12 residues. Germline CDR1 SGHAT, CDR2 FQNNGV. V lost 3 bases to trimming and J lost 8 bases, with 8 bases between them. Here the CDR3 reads CASSFLLDEQFF. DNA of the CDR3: TGTGCCAGCAGCTTCCTCTTAGATGAGCAGTTCTTC.

The CDR3 is CASRGPGIQYF. In DNA, the CDR3 is TGTGCCAGCAGGGGACCGGGCATTCAGTACTTC. The rearrangement uses TRBV6-5 and TRBJ2-4; D assignment may be TRBD1 or TRBD2 (5 bases each). The germline V gene has CDR1 MNHEY and CDR2 SVGAGI. V lost 6 bases, J lost 9 bases, and 9 bases lay in between. This CDR3 contains 11 residues.

The CDR3 nucleotides are TGCGCCAGCAGCCCCGACAGGGGGGCCAATTCACCCCTCCACTTT. This codes for CASSPDRGANSPLHF. This rearrangement joins TRBV5-1 to TRBJ1-6; 9 bases are a match to TRBD1. After removal of 4 bases from V and 7 bases from J, the junction contained 6 bases not matched to a gene. The CDR3 is made up of 15 amino acids. Germline assignment: CDR1 SGHRS and CDR2 YFSETQ.

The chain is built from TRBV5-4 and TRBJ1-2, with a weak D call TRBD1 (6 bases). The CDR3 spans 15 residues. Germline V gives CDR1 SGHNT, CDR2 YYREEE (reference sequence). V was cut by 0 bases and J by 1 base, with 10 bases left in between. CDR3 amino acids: CASSLGGGYNYGYTF. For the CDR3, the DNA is TGTGCCAGCAGCTTGGGAGGGGGGTATAACTATGGCTACACCTTC. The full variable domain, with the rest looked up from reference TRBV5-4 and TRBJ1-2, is ETGVTQSPTHLIKTRGQQVTLRCSSQSGHNTVSWYQQALGQGPQFIFQYYREEENGRGNFPPRFSGLQFPNYSSELNVNALELDDSALYLCASSLGGGYNYGYTFGSGTRLTVV.

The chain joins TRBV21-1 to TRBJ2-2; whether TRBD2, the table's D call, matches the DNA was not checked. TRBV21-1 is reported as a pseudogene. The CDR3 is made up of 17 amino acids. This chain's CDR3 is CASSKAPTSGNTGELFF. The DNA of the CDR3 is TGTGCCAGCAGCAAAGCACCGACTAGCGGGAACACCGGGGAGCTGTTTTTT.

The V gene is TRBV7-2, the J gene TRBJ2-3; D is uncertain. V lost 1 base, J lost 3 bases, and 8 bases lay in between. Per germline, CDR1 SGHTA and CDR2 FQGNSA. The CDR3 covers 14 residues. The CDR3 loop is CASSLGTGTDTQYF. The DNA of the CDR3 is TGTGCCAGCAGCTTAGGCACTGGTACAGATACGCAGTATTTT. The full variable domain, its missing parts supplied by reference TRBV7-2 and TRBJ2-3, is GAGVSQSPSNKVTEKGKDVELRCDPISGHTALYWYRQSLGQGLEFLIYFQGNSAPDKSGLPSDRFSAERTGGSVSTLTIQRTQQEDSAVYLCASSLGTGTDTQYFGPGTRLTVL.

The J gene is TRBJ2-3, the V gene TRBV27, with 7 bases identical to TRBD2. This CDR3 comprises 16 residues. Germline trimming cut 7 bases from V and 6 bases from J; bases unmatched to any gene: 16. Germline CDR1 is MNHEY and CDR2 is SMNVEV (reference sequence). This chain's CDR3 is CASTPLGSGILDTQYF. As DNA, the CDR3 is TGTGCCAGCACCCCTCTCGGGAGCGGGATCCTTGATACGCAGTATTTT.

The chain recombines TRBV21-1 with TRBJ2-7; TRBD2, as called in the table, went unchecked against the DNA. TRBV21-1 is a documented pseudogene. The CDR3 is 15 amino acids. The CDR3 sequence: CASSKEGRDAYEQYV. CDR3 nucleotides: TGTGCCAGCAGCAAAGAAGGGCGGGACGCCTACGAGCAGTACGTC.

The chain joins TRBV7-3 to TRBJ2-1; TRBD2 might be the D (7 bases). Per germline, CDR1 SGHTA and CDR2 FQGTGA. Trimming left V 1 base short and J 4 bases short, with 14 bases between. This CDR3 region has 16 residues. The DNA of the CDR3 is TGTGCCAGCAGCTTAAACGCGGGGGCGATATACAATGAGCAGTTCTTC. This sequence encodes CASSLNAGAIYNEQFF.

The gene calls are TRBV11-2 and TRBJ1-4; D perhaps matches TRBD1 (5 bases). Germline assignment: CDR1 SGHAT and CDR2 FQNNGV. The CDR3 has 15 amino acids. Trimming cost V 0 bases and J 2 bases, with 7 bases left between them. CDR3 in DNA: TGTGCCAGCAGCTTAGATTACAGGACTAATGAAAAACTGTTTTTT. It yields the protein CASSLDYRTNEKLFF.

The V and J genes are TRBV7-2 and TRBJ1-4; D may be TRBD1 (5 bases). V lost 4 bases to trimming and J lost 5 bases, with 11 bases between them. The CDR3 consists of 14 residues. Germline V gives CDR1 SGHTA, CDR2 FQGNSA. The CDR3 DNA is TGTGCCAGCAGCTATTCAGGGTCCAATGAAAAACTGTTTTTT. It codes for CASSYSGSNEKLFF.

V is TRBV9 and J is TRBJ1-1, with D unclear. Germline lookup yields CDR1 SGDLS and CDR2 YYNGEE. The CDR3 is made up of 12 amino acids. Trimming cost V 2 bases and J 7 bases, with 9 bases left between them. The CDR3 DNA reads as TGTGCCAGCAGCGTGTTAAGGCATGAAGCTTTCTTT. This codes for CASSVLRHEAFF.

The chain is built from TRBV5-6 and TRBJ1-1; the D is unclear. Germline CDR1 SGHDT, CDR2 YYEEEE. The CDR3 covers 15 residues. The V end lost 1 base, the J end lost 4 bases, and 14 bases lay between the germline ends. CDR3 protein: CASSLYSGILTEAFF. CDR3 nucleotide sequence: TGTGCCAGCAGCTTGTACTCCGGGATCCTCACTGAAGCTTTCTTT.

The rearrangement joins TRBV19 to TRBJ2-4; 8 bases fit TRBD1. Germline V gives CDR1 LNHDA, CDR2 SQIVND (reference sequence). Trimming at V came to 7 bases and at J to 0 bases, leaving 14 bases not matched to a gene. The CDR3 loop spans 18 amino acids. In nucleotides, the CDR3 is TGTGCCAGTACCCGGACAGGGATGGGCATAGTAGCCAAAAACATTCAGTACTTC. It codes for CASTRTGMGIVAKNIQYF.

This CDR3 reads CASSWGEDTEAFF. As DNA, the CDR3 is TGTGCCAGCAGCTGGGGAGAGGACACTGAAGCTTTCTTT. This chain connects TRBV5-4 to TRBJ1-1; no clear D. Per germline, CDR1 SGHNT and CDR2 YYREEE (reference sequence). The CDR3 has 13 residues. Trimming removed 3 bases at V and 3 bases at J, with 9 bases between.

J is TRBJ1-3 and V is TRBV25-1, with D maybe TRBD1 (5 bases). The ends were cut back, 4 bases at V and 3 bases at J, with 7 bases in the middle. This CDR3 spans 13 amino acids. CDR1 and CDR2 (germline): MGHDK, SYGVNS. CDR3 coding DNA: TGTGCCAGCAGTGCACAGGTTGGAAACACCATATATTTT. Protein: CASSAQVGNTIYF.

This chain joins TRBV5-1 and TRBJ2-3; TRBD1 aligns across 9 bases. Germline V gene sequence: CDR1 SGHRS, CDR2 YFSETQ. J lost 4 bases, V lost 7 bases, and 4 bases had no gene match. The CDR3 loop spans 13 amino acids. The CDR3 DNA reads TGCGCCAGCCGGGACAGGGAGGCAGATACGCAGTATTTT. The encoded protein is CASRDREADTQYF. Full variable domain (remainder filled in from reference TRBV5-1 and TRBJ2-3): KAGVTQTPRYLIKTRGQQVTLSCSPISGHRSVSWYQQTPGQGLQFLFEYFSETQRNKGNFPGRFSGRQFSNSRSEMNVSTLELGDSALYLCASRDREADTQYFGPGTRLTVL.

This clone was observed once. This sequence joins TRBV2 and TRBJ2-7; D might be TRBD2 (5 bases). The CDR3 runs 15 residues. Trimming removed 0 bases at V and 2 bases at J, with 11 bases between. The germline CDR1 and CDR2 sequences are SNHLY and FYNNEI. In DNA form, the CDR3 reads TGTGCCAGCAGTGAAGCGAGAGGGCCTCCCTACGAGCAGTACGTC. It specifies CASSEARGPPYEQYV.

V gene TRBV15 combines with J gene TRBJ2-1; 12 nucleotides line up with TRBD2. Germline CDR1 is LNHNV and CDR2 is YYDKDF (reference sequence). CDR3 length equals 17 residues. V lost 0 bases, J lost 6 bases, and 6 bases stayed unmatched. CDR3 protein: CATSRDRLAGGSNEQFF. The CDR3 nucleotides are TGTGCCACCAGCAGAGATAGGCTAGCGGGGGGGTCCAATGAGCAGTTCTTC.

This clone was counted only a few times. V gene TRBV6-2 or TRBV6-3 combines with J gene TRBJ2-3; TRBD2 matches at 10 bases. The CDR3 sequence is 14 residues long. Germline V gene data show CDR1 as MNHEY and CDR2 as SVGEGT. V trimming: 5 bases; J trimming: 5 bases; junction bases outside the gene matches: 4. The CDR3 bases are TGTGCCAGCAGTCAGCGGGGGGGCGGAGATACGCAGTATTTT. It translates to CASSQRGGGDTQYF.

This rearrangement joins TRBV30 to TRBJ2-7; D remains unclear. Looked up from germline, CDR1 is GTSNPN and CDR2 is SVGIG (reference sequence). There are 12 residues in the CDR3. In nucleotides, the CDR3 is TGTGCGCACGACCCAGGCGGCTACGAGCAGTACTTC. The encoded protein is CAHDPGGYEQYF.